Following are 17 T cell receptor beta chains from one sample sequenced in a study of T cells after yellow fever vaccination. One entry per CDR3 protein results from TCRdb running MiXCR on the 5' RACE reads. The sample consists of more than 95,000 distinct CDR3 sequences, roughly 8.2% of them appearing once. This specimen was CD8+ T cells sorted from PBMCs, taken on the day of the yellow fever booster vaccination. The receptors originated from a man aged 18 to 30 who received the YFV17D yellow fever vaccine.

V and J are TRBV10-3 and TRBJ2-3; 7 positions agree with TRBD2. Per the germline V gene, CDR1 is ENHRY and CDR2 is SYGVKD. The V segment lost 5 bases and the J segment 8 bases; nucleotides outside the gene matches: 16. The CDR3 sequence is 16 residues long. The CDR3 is CAISPGPLYGEGTQYF. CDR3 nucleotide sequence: TGTGCCATCAGTCCCGGGCCCCTATACGGGGAGGGTACGCAGTATTTT.

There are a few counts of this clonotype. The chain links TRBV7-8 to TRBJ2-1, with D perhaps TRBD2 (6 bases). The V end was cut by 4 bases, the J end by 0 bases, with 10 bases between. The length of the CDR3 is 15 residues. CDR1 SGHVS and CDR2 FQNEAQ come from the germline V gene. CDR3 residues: CASSSSVRSYNEQFF. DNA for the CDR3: TGTGCCAGCAGCTCTAGCGTACGCTCCTACAATGAGCAGTTCTTC.

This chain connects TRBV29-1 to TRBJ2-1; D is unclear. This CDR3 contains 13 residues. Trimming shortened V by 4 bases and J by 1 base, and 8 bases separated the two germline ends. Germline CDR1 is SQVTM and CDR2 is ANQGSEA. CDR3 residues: CSVVRVSYNEQFF. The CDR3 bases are TGCAGCGTTGTTAGGGTGTCCTACAATGAGCAGTTCTTC.

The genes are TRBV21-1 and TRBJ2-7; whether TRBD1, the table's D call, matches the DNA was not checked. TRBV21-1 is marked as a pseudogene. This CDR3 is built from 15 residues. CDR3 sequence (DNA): TGTGCCAGCAGCAAGGGGACATTTGGATCCTACGAGCAGTACGTC. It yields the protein CASSKGTFGSYEQYV.

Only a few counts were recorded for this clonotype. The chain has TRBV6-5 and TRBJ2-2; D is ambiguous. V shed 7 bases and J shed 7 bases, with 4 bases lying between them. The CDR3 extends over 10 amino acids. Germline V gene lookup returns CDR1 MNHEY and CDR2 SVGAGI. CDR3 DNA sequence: TGTGCCAGCATGGGCGGGGAGCTGTTTTTT. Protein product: CASMGGELFF.

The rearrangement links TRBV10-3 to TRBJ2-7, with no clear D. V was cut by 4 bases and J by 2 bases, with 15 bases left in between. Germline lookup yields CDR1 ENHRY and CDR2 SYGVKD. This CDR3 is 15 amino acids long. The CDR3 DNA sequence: TGTGCCATCAGTGGGGTGGGTCCAGGAGCCTACGAGCAGTACTTC. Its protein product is CAISGVGPGAYEQYF.

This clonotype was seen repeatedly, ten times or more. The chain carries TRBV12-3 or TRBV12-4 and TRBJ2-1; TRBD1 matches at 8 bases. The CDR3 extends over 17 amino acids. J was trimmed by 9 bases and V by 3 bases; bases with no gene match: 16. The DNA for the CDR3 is TGTGCCAGCAGTTTCCCCCCAGCCAAGACAGGGGATGGTGAGCAGTTCTTC. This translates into CASSFPPAKTGDGEQFF.

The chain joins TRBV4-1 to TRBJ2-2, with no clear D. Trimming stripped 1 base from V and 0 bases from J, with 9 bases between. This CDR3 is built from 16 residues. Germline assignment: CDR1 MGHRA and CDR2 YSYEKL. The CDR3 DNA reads TGCGCCAGCAGCCAAGTATCCGGCGCGAACACCGGGGAGCTGTTTTTT. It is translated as CASSQVSGANTGELFF.

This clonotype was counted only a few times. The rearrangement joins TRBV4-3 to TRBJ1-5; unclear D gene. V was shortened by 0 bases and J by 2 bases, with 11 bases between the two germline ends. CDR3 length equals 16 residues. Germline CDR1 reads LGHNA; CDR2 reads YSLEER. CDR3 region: CASSQDRRGGNQPQHF. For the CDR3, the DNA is TGCGCCAGCAGCCAAGATAGGCGGGGAGGCAATCAGCCCCAGCATTTT.

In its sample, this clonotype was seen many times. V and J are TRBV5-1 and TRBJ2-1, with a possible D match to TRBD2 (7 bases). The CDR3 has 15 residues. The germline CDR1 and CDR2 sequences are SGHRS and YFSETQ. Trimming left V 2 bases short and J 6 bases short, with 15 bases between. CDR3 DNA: TGCGCCAGCAGCTTTTTCGCGGGGGCCGCCAATGAGCAGTTCTTC. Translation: CASSFFAGAANEQFF.

This CDR3 is CASSKGVPYQETQYF. The CDR3 DNA sequence: TGTGCTAGTTCTAAGGGCGTCCCGTACCAAGAGACCCAGTACTTC. V gene TRBV12-5 combines with J gene TRBJ2-5; D unclear. Trimming cost V 8 bases and J 0 bases, with 16 bases left between them. The CDR3 loop spans 15 amino acids. The germline V gene encodes CDR1 LGHNT and CDR2 FRNRAP.

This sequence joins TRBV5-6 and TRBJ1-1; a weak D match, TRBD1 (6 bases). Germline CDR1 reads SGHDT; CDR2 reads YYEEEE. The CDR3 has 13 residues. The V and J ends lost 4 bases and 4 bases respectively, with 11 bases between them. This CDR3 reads CASSETGSTEAFF. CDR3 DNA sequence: TGTGCCAGCAGCGAAACAGGGAGCACTGAAGCTTTCTTT.

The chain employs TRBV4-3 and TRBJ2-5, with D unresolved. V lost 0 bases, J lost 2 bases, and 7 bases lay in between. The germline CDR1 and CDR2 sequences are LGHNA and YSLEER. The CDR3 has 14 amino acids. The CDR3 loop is CASSQDWPQETQYF. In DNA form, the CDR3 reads TGCGCCAGCAGCCAAGATTGGCCACAAGAGACCCAGTACTTC.

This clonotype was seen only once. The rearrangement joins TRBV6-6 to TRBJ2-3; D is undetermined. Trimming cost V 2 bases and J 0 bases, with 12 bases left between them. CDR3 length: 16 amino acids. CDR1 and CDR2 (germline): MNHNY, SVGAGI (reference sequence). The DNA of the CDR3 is TGTGCCAGCAGTTACCGCCCGGGTCTTAGCACAGATACGCAGTATTTT. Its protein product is CASSYRPGLSTDTQYF.

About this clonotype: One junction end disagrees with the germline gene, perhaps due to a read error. The CDR3 reads CASSDIRTGAEHNEQFF. CDR3 DNA: TGTGCCAGCAGTGACATCAGGACAGGGGCTGAACACAATGAGCAGTTCTTC. The rearrangement uses TRBV24-1 and TRBJ2-1; 9 nucleotides line up with TRBD1. Per the germline V gene, CDR1 is KGHDR and CDR2 is SFDVKD. The CDR3 contains 17 residues.

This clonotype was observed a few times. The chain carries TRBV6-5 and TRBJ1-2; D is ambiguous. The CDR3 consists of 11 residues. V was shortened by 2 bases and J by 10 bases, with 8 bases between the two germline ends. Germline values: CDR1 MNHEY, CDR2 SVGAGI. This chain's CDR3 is CASSYMRVYTF. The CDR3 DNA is TGTGCCAGCAGTTACATGAGGGTCTACACCTTC.

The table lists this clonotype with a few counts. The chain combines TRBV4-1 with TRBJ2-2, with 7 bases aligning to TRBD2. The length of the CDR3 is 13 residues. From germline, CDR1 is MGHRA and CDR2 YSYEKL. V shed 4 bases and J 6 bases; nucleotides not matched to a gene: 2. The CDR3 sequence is CASSRGLAGELFF. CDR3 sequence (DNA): TGCGCCAGCAGCCGCGGACTAGCCGGGGAGCTGTTTTTT.